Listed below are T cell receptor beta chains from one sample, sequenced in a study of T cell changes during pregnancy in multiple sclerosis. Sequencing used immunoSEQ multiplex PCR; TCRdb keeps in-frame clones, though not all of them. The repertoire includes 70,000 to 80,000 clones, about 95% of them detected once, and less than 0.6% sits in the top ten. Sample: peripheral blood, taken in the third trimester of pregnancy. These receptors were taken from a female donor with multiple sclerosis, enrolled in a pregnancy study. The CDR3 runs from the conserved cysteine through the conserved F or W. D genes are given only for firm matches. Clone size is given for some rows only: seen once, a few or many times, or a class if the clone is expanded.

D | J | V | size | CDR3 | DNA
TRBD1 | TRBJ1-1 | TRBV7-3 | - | CASSLRQGGSEAFF | TGTGCCAGCAGCTTAAGACAGGGTGGGAGTGAAGCTTTCTTT
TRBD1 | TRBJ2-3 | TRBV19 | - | CASSSDRGVADTQYF | TGTGCCAGTAGTTCCGACAGGGGAGTAGCAGATACGCAGTATTTT
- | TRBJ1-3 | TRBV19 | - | CASIQLHFGNTIYF | TGTGCCAGTATCCAATTGCATTTCGGGAACACCATATATTTT
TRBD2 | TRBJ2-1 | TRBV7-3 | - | CASSLSLGGASSNEQFF | TGTGCCAGCAGCTTAAGCCTCGGGGGGGCATCTAGTAATGAGCAGTTCTTC
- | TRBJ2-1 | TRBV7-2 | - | CASSHRELGRFGEQFF | TGTGCCAGCAGCCACCGGGAACTAGGAAGATTCGGTGAGCAGTTCTTC
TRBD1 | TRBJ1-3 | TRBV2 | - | CASSRTGGSGNTIYF | TGTGCCAGCAGTAGGACAGGGGGTAGTGGAAACACCATATATTTT
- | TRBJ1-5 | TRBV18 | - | CASSPSQGGDQPQHF | TGTGCCAGCTCACCCTCGCAGGGAGGGGATCAGCCCCAGCATTTT
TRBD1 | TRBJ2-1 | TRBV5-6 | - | CASSRRQGQYNEQFF | TGTGCCAGCAGCAGAAGACAGGGCCAATACAATGAGCAGTTCTTC
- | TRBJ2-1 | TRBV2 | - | CASSLTQGNEQFF | TGTGCCAGCAGTCTGACTCAGGGCAATGAGCAGTTCTTC
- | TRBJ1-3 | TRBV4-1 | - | CASSRPQPNSGNTIYF | TGCGCCAGCAGCCGACCACAGCCAAACTCTGGAAACACCATATATTTT
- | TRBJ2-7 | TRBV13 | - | CASSGQTYEQYF | TGTGCCAGCAGCGGACAGACCTACGAGCAGTACTTC
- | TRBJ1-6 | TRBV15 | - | CATSSSSYNSPLHF | TGTGCCACCTCCTCTAGCTCCTATAATTCACCCCTCCACTTT
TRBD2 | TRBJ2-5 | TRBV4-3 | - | CASSQDARTSGHETQYF | TGCGCCAGCAGCCAAGATGCGAGAACTAGCGGTCATGAGACCCAGTACTTC
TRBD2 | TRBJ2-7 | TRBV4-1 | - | CASSQLLAGGYEQYF | TGCGCCAGCAGCCAACTACTAGCGGGGGGCTACGAGCAGTACTTC
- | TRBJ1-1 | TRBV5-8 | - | CASSSPHGGRTTEAFF | TGTGCCAGCAGCTCCCCCCACGGGGGGCGGACCACTGAAGCTTTCTTT
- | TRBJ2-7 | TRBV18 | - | CASSPLRAGTAYEQYF | TGTGCCAGCTCCCCTCTACGGGCGGGGACAGCCTACGAGCAGTACTTC
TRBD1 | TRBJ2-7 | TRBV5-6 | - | CASSFIVGQGANEQYF | TGTGCCAGCAGCTTTATAGTGGGACAGGGGGCAAACGAGCAGTACTTC
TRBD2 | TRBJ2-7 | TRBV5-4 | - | CASSSGLAGGVYEQYF | TGTGCCAGCAGCTCAGGACTAGCGGGGGGGGTCTACGAGCAGTACTTC
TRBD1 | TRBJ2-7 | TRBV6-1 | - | CASQATGIHEQYF | TGTGCCAGCCAAGCGACAGGGATCCACGAGCAGTACTTC
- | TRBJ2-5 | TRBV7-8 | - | CASSFVRAIRSQETQYF | TGTGCCAGCAGCTTCGTCCGAGCGATCCGATCCCAAGAGACCCAGTACTTC
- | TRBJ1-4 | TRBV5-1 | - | CASSYVEFNEKLFF | TGCGCCAGCAGCTACGTAGAGTTTAATGAAAAACTGTTTTTT
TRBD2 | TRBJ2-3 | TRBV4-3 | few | CASSQDSSGGTDTQYF | TGCGCCAGCAGCCAAGACTCTAGCGGGGGCACAGATACGCAGTATTTT
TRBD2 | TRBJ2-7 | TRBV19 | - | CASSIRAGGLYEQYF | TGTGCCAGTAGTATCAGAGCGGGGGGGCTCTACGAGCAGTACTTC
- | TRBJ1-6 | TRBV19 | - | CASSSVQVGSPLHF | TGTGCCAGTAGCTCAGTCCAGGTGGGTTCACCCCTCCACTTT
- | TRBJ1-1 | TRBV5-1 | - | CASSFEGLNTEAFF | TGCGCCAGCAGCTTTGAGGGACTTAACACTGAAGCTTTCTTT
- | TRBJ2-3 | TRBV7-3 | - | CASSLGDPTDTQYF | TGTGCCAGCAGCTTAGGAGATCCCACAGATACGCAGTATTTT
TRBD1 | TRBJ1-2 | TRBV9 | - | CASSEGQDPRNYGYTF | TGTGCCAGCAGCGAGGGACAGGACCCCCGCAACTATGGCTACACCTTC
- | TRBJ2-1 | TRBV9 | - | CASSASGAYNEQFF | TGTGCCAGCAGCGCGTCGGGGGCCTACAATGAGCAGTTCTTC
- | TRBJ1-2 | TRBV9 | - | CASSSAGGYTF | TGTGCCAGCAGCTCCGCGGGGGGCTACACCTTC
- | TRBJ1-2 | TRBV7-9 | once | CASSLVGQGYTF | TGTGCCAGCAGCTTAGTAGGACAAGGCTACACCTTC
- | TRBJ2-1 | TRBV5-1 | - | CASSSLQSDEQFF | TGCGCCAGCAGCTCCTTACAGTCCGATGAGCAGTTCTTC
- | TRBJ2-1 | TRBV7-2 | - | CASSLGGYEQFF | TGTGCCAGCAGCTTAGGAGGGTATGAGCAGTTCTTC
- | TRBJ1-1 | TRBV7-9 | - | CASSPRPLAKSFF | TGTGCCAGCAGCCCACGCCCCCTGGCAAAGTCTTTCTTT
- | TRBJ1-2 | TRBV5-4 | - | CASSLEGLRYGYTF | TGTGCCAGCAGCTTGGAGGGGCTTAGGTATGGCTACACCTTC
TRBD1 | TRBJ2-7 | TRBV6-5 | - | CASSYPGTGPYEQYF | TGTGCCAGCAGTTACCCTGGGACAGGCCCTTACGAGCAGTACTTC
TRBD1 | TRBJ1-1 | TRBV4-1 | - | CASSLFGGQGFAAFF | TGCGCCAGCAGCCTATTCGGGGGACAGGGTTTTGCAGCTTTCTTT
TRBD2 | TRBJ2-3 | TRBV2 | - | CARGTRTTDTQYF | TGTGCCAGAGGGACTAGGACGACAGATACGCAGTATTTT
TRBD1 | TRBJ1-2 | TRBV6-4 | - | CASSATGTGVDYGYTF | TGTGCCAGCAGCGCTACCGGGACAGGGGTCGACTATGGCTACACCTTC
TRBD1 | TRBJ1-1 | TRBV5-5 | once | CASSLAGDRAYYTEAFF | TGTGCCAGCAGCTTGGCCGGGGACAGGGCCTACTACACTGAAGCTTTCTTT
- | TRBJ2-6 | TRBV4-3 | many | CASSQDYGSGANVLTF | TGCGCCAGCAGCCAAGATTACGGCTCTGGGGCCAACGTCCTGACTTTC
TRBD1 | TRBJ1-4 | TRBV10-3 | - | CAISGQGNEKLFF | TGTGCCATCAGTGGACAGGGTAATGAAAAACTGTTTTTT
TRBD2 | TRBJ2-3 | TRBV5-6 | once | CASSFQIGTSGRTDTQYF | TGTGCCAGCAGCTTTCAAATCGGGACTAGCGGACGCACAGATACGCAGTATTTT
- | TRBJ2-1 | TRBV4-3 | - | CASSQAGISYNEQFF | TGCGCCAGCAGCCAAGCGGGGATCTCCTACAATGAGCAGTTCTTC
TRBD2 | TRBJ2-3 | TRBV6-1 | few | CASSANTHSGGATDTQYF | TGTGCCAGCAGTGCCAACACTCACAGCGGGGGGGCCACAGATACGCAGTATTTT